This entry describes one T cell receptor beta chain. How the authors handled the data: Counts of nucleated cells, estimated from reference gene primer amplification, were obtained. TCRdb keeps only in-frame clones here, not all; method: immunoSEQ multiplex PCR. The V and J calls and clone size are taken from that table; D and trimming were inferred from the DNA. Among 85,000 to 120,000 clones, 60% to 80% were seen once, and the ten largest hold approximately 0.87%. The sample originates from a study of blood T cell repertoires in COVID-19. Study-wide context: Both acute and convalescent COVID-19 samples were obtained from the United States, Italy and Spain. Sample material is recorded as cDNA or gDNA derived from T cells, B-cell-depleted T cells, or PBMCs.

V lost 7 bases to trimming and J lost 0 bases; unmatched junction nucleotides: 5. This CDR3 has 14 amino acids. Per germline, CDR1 SQVTM and CDR2 ANQGSEA. The sequencing sample was made of peripheral blood. V is TRBV29-1 and J is TRBJ2-1; 8 bases fit TRBD1. The sequence came from a human donor with acute or convalescent COVID-19. The donor label of this sample is uncertain. CDR3 bases: TGCAGCGCCCGAACAGGGGGCTCCTACAATGAGCAGTTCTTC. Translating it yields CSARTGGSYNEQFF.